This T cell receptor beta chain emerged from a study of T cell responses to AZD1222 COVID-19 vaccine. Study as a whole: Second doses were pooled across both intervals (about 4 or about 12 weeks).

Profiled with immunoSEQ multiplex PCR; TCRdb holds only in-frame clones, not every one. Among 130,000 to 150,000 clones listed, 70% to 90% were seen once. Of note for this clone: Its antigen is unknown.

V was trimmed by 2 bases and J by 4 bases, leaving 11 bases between them. The germline V gene encodes CDR1 KGHSH and CDR2 LQKENI. CDR3 size: 14 residues. Study-wide findings and caveats: After the peak T cell response, and only then, were repertoires sampled. Nearly half of the spike-specific TCRs reportedly recognize variant regions that carry no mutations.

The receptor's source is an adult in good health. V and J are TRBV18 and TRBJ1-1; a possible D gene is TRBD1 (5 bases). Sequencing was performed on peripheral blood, taken on day 0 of AZD1222 vaccination. The CDR3 nucleotides read TGTGCCAGCTCACCAGGGGCCCGAGGCACTGAAGCTTTCTTT. Its protein is CASSPGARGTEAFF.